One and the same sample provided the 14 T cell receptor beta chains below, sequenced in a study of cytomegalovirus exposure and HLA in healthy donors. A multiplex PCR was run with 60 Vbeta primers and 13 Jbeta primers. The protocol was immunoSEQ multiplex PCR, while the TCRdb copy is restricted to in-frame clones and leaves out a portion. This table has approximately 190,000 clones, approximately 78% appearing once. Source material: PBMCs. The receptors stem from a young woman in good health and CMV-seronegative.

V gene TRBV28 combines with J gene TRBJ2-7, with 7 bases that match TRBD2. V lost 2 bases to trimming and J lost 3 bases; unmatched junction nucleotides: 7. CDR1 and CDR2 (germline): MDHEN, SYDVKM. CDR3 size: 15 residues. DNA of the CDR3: TGTGCCAGCAGTTTAGGGCGGGAGAATAACTACGAGCAGTACTTC. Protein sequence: CASSLGRENNYEQYF.

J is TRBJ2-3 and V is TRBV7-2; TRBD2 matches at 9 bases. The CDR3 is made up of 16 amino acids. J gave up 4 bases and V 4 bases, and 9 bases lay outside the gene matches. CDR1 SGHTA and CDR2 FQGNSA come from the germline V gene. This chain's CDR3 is CASSSWLAGISDTQYF. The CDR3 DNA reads TGTGCCAGCAGCTCCTGGCTAGCGGGAATTTCAGATACGCAGTATTTT. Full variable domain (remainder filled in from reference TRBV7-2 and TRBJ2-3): GAGVSQSPSNKVTEKGKDVELRCDPISGHTALYWYRQSLGQGLEFLIYFQGNSAPDKSGLPSDRFSAERTGGSVSTLTIQRTQQEDSAVYLCASSSWLAGISDTQYFGPGTRLTVL.

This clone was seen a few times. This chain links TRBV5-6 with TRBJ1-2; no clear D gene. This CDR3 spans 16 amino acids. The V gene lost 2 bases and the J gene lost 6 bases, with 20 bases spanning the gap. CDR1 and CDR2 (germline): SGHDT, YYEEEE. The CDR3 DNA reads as TGTGCCAGCAGCTTTGACCCTGGACTGTTTCTGGATGGCTACACCTTC. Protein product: CASSFDPGLFLDGYTF.

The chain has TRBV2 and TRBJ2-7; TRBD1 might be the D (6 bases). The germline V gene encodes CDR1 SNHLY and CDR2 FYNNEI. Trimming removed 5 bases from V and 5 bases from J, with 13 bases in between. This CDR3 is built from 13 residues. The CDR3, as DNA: TGTGCCAGCAGTACCACAGGGTACCACGAGCAGTACTTC. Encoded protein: CASSTTGYHEQYF.

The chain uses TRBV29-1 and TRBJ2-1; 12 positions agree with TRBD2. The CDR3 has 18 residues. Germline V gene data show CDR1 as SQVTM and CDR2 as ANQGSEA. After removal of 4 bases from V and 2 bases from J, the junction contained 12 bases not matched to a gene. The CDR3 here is CSVGRSGLAGITYNEQFF. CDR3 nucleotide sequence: TGCAGCGTTGGGCGCTCCGGACTAGCGGGAATTACCTACAATGAGCAGTTCTTC.

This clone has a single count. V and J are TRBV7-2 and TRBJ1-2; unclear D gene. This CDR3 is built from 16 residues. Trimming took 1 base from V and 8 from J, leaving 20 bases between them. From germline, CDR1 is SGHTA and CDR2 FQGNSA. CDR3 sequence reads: CASSLVFSRGGEGYTF. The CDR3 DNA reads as TGTGCCAGCAGCTTAGTGTTCTCTCGGGGTGGGGAGGGCTACACCTTC.

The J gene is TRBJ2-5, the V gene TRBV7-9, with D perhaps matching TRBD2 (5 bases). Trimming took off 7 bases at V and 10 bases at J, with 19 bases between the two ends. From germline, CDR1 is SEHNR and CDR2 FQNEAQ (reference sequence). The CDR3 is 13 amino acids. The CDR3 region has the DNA TGTGCCAGCACCAACCCCGATAGCGCCAACCAGTACTTC. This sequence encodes CASTNPDSANQYF.

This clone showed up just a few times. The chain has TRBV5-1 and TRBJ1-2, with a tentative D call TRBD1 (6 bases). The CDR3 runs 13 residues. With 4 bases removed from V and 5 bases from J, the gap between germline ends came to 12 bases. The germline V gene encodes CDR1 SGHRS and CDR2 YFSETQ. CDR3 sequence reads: CASSGAGDYGYTF. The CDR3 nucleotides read TGCGCCAGCAGCGGAGCAGGGGATTATGGCTACACCTTC.

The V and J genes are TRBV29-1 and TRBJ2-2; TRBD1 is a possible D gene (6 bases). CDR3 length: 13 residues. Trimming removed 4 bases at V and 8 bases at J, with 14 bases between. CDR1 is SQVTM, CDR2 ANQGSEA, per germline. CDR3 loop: CSVAYTGTGELFF. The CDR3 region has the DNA TGCAGCGTTGCCTACACAGGGACGGGGGAGCTGTTTTTT.

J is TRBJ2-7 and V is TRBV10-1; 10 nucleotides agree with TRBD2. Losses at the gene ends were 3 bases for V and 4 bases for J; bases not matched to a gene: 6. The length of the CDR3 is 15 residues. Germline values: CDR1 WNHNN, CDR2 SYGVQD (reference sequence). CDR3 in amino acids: CASSDSLAGKYEQYF. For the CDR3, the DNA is TGCGCCAGCAGTGACTCACTAGCGGGAAAATACGAGCAGTACTTC.

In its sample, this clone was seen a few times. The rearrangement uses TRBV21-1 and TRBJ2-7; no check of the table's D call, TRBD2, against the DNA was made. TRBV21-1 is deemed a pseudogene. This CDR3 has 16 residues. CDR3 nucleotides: TGTGCCAGCAGCAAAGATCTAGCGGGGGGCTCCTACGAGCAGTACGTC. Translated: CASSKDLAGGSYEQYV.

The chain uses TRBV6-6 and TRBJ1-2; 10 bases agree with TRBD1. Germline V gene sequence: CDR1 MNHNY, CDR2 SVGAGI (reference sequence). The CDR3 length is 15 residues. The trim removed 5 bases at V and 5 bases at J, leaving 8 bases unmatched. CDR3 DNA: TGTGCCAGCAGTCTTCCGGGACAGGGGTGGTATGGCTACACCTTC. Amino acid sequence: CASSLPGQGWYGYTF.

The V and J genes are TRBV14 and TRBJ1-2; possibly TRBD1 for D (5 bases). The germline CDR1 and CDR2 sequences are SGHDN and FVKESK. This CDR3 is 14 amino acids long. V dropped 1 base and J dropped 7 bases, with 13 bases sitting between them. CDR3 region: CASSQGTPIAGYTF. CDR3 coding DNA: TGTGCCAGCAGCCAAGGGACACCTATCGCTGGCTACACCTTC. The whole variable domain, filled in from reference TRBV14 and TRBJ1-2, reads EAGVTQFPSHSVIEKGQTVTLRCDPISGHDNLYWYRRVMGKEIKFLLHFVKESKQDESGMPNNRFLAERTGGTYSTLKVQPAELEDSGVYFCASSQGTPIAGYTFGSGTRLTVV.

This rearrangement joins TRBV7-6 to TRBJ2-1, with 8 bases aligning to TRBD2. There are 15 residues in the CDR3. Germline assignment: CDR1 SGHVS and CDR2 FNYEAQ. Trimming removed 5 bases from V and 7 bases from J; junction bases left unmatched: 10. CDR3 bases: TGTGCCAGCAGCACCGGGACTAGTAACCTGAATGAGCAGTTCTTC. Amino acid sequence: CASSTGTSNLNEQFF.